Below are 25 T cell receptor beta chains sequenced from a single sample in a study of CD8+ T cells in alopecia areata listed by TCRdb under 2018. The time point label here, explained by the study, means: 24 weeks on oral tofacitinib. The treatment or condition tag for this specimen amounts to: oral pan-JAK inhibitor, 5-10 mg twice daily. Libraries were prepared through the immunoSEQ multiplex PCR assay. For TCR sequencing, RNA was extracted from every sample and reverse transcribed into cDNA to serve as template. TCRdb's version of the immuneACCESS table is confined to in-frame rearrangements and falls short of the full clone set. An unresolved V gene accounts for under half of the shortfall where checked; the remainder is of unknown origin. The table for this sample lists 170,000 or so clones; around 60% of them were counted only once. Around 12% of the sample is in the top ten clones. The sample consisted of CD8+ T cells sorted from blood, taken at week 24, from a patient treated with tofacitinib. The receptor set was obtained from a human donor with alopecia areata.

J is TRBJ2-7 and V is TRBV4-1; D may match TRBD1 or TRBD2 (5 bases each). V shed 4 bases and J shed 3 bases, with 13 bases lying between them. This CDR3 comprises 14 residues. CDR1 is MGHRA and CDR2 is YSYEKL in the germline V gene. The CDR3 protein is CASSPRDVDYEQYF. The CDR3 coding sequence is TGCGCCAGCAGCCCCCGGGACGTCGACTACGAGCAGTACTTC.

This chain joins TRBV6-1 and TRBJ1-3; no definite D call. Trimming stripped 8 bases from V and 5 bases from J, with 16 bases between. Germline CDR1 reads MNHNS; CDR2 reads SASEGT. This CDR3 contains 14 residues. CDR3 sequence (DNA): TGTGCCAGCTGGGCAGCCATCCGCAGAAACACCATATATTTT. This gives the protein CASWAAIRRNTIYF.

This clone has just a few counts. This rearrangement joins TRBV2 to TRBJ1-2; D not certain. This CDR3 is 15 amino acids long. The germline V gene encodes CDR1 SNHLY and CDR2 FYNNEI. Trimming removed 8 bases from V and 0 bases from J, with 16 bases in between. Here the CDR3 reads CASPLPASPNYGYTF. DNA of the CDR3: TGTGCCAGCCCCCTCCCGGCCAGTCCTAACTATGGCTACACCTTC.

The chain is built from TRBV5-1 and TRBJ1-2; 8 positions match TRBD1. The germline gives CDR1 SGHRS, CDR2 YFSETQ. Trimming at V came to 6 bases and at J to 8 bases, leaving 9 bases not matched to a gene. CDR3 length equals 13 residues. CDR3 DNA sequence: TGCGCCAGCACCGAAGGACAGGGACTGGGCTACACCTTC. The encoded protein is CASTEGQGLGYTF.

This chain links TRBV18 with TRBJ2-7; perhaps D is TRBD1 or TRBD2 (5 bases each). The CDR3 is 13 residues long. In germline, CDR1 is KGHSH, CDR2 LQKENI. V dropped 0 bases and J dropped 7 bases, with 10 bases sitting between them. The CDR3 spells CASSPPAGGEQYF. The DNA of the CDR3 is TGTGCCAGCTCACCACCCGCTGGGGGAGAGCAGTACTTC.

V and J are TRBV11-2 and TRBJ2-7; 8 bases align to TRBD2. Germline trimming cut 1 base from V and 0 bases from J; bases unmatched to any gene: 2. The V gene's germline CDR1 is SGHAT and CDR2 FQNNGV. The CDR3 spans 15 residues. The CDR3 spells CASSLGAGGSYEQYF. CDR3 nucleotide sequence: TGTGCCAGCAGCTTAGGGGCGGGGGGCTCCTACGAGCAGTACTTC.

This clone showed up just a few times. This chain joins TRBV7-9 and TRBJ2-7; D not certain. V lost 4 bases to trimming and J lost 5 bases, with 9 bases between them. CDR1 is SEHNR, CDR2 FQNEAQ, per germline (reference sequence). The CDR3 loop spans 12 amino acids. The CDR3 bases are TGTGCCAGCAGCTCCGACCCGAACGAGCAGTACTTC. Translation gives CASSSDPNEQYF.

V usage is TRBV9 and J usage is TRBJ1-2; the D is unclear. Germline CDR1 is SGDLS and CDR2 is YYNGEE. Trimming removed 0 bases at V and 8 bases at J, with 20 bases between. CDR3 length: 16 residues. The CDR3 DNA is TGTGCCAGCAGCGTAGTGGAAGGGAGCAGAGTGAGGGGCTACACCTTC. Amino acids: CASSVVEGSRVRGYTF. Full variable domain (missing parts from reference TRBV9 and TRBJ1-2): DSGVTQTPKHLITATGQRVTLRCSPRSGDLSVYWYQQSLDQGLQFLIQYYNGEERAKGNILERFSAQQFPDLHSELNLSSLELGDSALYFCASSVVEGSRVRGYTFGSGTRLTVV.

CDR3 sequence: CASSPQGRGTNEQFF. The CDR3 DNA sequence: TGTGCCAGCAGCCCCCAGGGGCGGGGGACGAATGAGCAGTTCTTC. This rearrangement joins TRBV9 to TRBJ2-1; D is possibly TRBD2 (7 bases). Trimming stripped 4 bases from V and 7 bases from J, with 18 bases between. Per germline, CDR1 SGDLS and CDR2 YYNGEE. The CDR3 sequence is 15 residues long.

The chain links TRBV10-2 to TRBJ2-7; D is perhaps TRBD1 or TRBD2 (6 bases each). V gave up 4 bases and J gave up 7 bases, with 17 bases separating them. Germline V gene sequence: CDR1 WSHSY, CDR2 SAAADI. The CDR3 totals 14 residues. In nucleotides, the CDR3 is TGCGCCAGCAGTGTCGGGGGCGCCGTTACAGAGCAGTACTTC. Encoded protein: CASSVGGAVTEQYF.

The genes are TRBV29-1 and TRBJ1-4; D not certain. V was clipped by 2 bases and J by 10 bases, with 8 bases between them. The CDR3 has 11 residues. Germline V lookup: CDR1 SQVTM, CDR2 ANQGSEA. CDR3 nucleotides: TGCAGCGTTGAAATATTAGGAAAACTGTTTTTT. Translated, it gives CSVEILGKLFF.

The chain uses TRBV29-1 and TRBJ2-1, with a weak D call TRBD2 (6 bases). CDR1 and CDR2 (germline): SQVTM, ANQGSEA. The V and J ends lost 5 bases and 8 bases respectively, with 16 bases between them. The CDR3 consists of 13 residues. The CDR3 loop is CSVPGLRTDEQFF. CDR3 bases: TGCAGCGTTCCGGGACTCCGAACCGATGAGCAGTTCTTC.

This rearrangement joins TRBV5-1 to TRBJ2-7; 8 nucleotides align to TRBD1. This CDR3 is 14 amino acids long. V lost 2 bases to trimming and J lost 7 bases; unmatched junction nucleotides: 8. Germline V gene lookup returns CDR1 SGHRS and CDR2 YFSETQ. For the CDR3, the DNA is TGCGCCAGCAGCTTTGGCGGGACAGGCAGGGAGCAGTACTTC. It specifies CASSFGGTGREQYF.

The chain employs TRBV5-6 and TRBJ1-2, with D unresolved. This CDR3 is built from 12 residues. Germline CDR1 reads SGHDT; CDR2 reads YYEEEE. The V end lost 4 bases, the J end lost 4 bases, and 8 bases lay between the germline ends. This CDR3 reads CASSSLSYGYTF. CDR3 bases: TGTGCCAGCAGCAGCCTTTCCTATGGCTACACCTTC. Looking up the rest from reference TRBV5-6 and TRBJ1-2 gives the full variable domain: DAGVTQSPTHLIKTRGQQVTLRCSPKSGHDTVSWYQQALGQGPQFIFQYYEEEERQRGNFPDRFSGHQFPNYSSELNVNALLLGDSALYLCASSSLSYGYTFGSGTRLTVV.

The chain uses TRBV14 and TRBJ1-1; D may be TRBD1 (5 bases). This CDR3 contains 13 residues. Germline loops: CDR1 SGHDN, CDR2 FVKESK. V lost 6 bases, J lost 1 base, and 9 bases lay in between. The CDR3 spells CASSSTGNTEAFF. The CDR3 nucleotides are TGTGCCAGCAGTTCAACAGGGAACACTGAAGCTTTCTTT.

The table lists this clone with a few counts. V usage is TRBV29-1 and J usage is TRBJ2-2; a weak D match, TRBD1 (5 bases). The V end lost 4 bases, the J end lost 8 bases, and 14 bases lay between the germline ends. Germline loops: CDR1 SQVTM, CDR2 ANQGSEA. The CDR3 covers 13 residues. CDR3 sequence reads: CSVVLLRQGELFF. The CDR3 bases are TGCAGCGTTGTGCTATTGAGACAGGGGGAGCTGTTTTTT.

This clone was seen a handful of times. This sequence joins TRBV5-4 and TRBJ2-7; no clear D. V dropped 2 bases and J dropped 2 bases, with 8 bases sitting between them. Germline V CDR1 and CDR2: SGHNT, YYREEE (reference sequence). The CDR3 runs to 13 residues. The DNA of the CDR3 is TGTGCCAGCAGCTTTGGAAAAACCTACGAGCAGTACTTC. It encodes CASSFGKTYEQYF. Variable domain in full (rest from reference TRBV5-4 and TRBJ2-7): ETGVTQSPTHLIKTRGQQVTLRCSSQSGHNTVSWYQQALGQGPQFIFQYYREEENGRGNFPPRFSGLQFPNYSSELNVNALELDDSALYLCASSFGKTYEQYFGPGTRLTVT.

The CDR3 DNA follows: TGTGCCAGCAGTTCCCGGGGAGACACTGAAGCTTTCTTT. This encodes CASSSRGDTEAFF. The V and J genes are TRBV27 and TRBJ1-1; D call uncertain. The CDR3 consists of 13 residues. Trimming removed 4 bases at V and 3 bases at J, with 9 bases between. Germline loops: CDR1 MNHEY, CDR2 SMNVEV (reference sequence).

This clone has more than one count but fewer than ten. The identical CDR3 is also encoded by other nucleotide sequences in the sample. The rearrangement uses TRBV5-6 and TRBJ2-7; D is undetermined. V shed 2 bases and J shed 0 bases, with 6 bases lying between them. The CDR3 length is 13 residues. Germline-derived CDR1 and CDR2 are SGHDT and YYEEEE. CDR3: CASSFSGSYEQYF. The CDR3, as DNA: TGTGCCAGCAGCTTCTCCGGCTCCTACGAGCAGTACTTC. The entire variable domain, with the rest obtained from reference TRBV5-6 and TRBJ2-7, is as follows: DAGVTQSPTHLIKTRGQQVTLRCSPKSGHDTVSWYQQALGQGPQFIFQYYEEEERQRGNFPDRFSGHQFPNYSSELNVNALLLGDSALYLCASSFSGSYEQYFGPGTRLTVT.

The V and J genes are TRBV27 and TRBJ1-1; D not certain. V lost 2 bases and J 10 bases, leaving 14 bases between the germline ends. The CDR3 is made up of 13 amino acids. CDR1 MNHEY and CDR2 SMNVEV come from the germline V gene (reference sequence). The CDR3 sequence is CASSLGPSRSAFF. The CDR3, as DNA: TGTGCCAGCAGTTTAGGTCCATCCAGGTCAGCTTTCTTT.

The chain employs TRBV27 and TRBJ2-1, with unresolved D. Germline V gene sequence: CDR1 MNHEY, CDR2 SMNVEV (reference sequence). V lost 5 bases and J 9 bases, leaving 11 bases between the germline ends. The CDR3 is made up of 12 amino acids. The CDR3 region is CASSLLYGEQFF. The CDR3 DNA sequence: TGTGCCAGCAGTCTACTTTACGGTGAGCAGTTCTTC.

The chain is built from TRBV27 and TRBJ2-1, with D unresolved. Germline CDR1 and CDR2: MNHEY and SMNVEV (reference sequence). V lost 5 bases, J lost 6 bases, and 20 bases lay in between. There are 16 residues in the CDR3. Here the CDR3 reads CASSPGLSFLGNEQFF. CDR3 bases: TGTGCCAGCAGTCCTGGGCTGAGTTTTTTAGGCAATGAGCAGTTCTTC.

The chain has TRBV4-2 and TRBJ1-1; D is ambiguous. The CDR3 sequence is 15 residues long. V lost 1 base and J lost 1, with 10 bases in between. Germline V gene data show CDR1 as LGHNA and CDR2 as YNFKEQ. The CDR3 loop reads CASSQAGGRNTEAFF. CDR3 bases: TGTGCCAGCAGCCAAGCCGGCGGTCGGAACACTGAAGCTTTCTTT.

Only a few counts were recorded for this clone. J is TRBJ2-1 and V is TRBV20-1, with no clear D. Germline CDR1 is DFQATT and CDR2 is SNEGSKA (reference sequence). The CDR3 runs to 11 residues. Trimming took off 6 bases at V and 8 bases at J, with 11 bases between the two ends. CDR3 sequence reads: CSAPDTYEQFF. The DNA of the CDR3 is TGCAGTGCGCCCGACACATATGAGCAGTTCTTC.

This chain joins TRBV29-1 and TRBJ2-2; a weak D match, TRBD1 (6 bases). This CDR3 is 16 amino acids long. Trimming shortened V by 4 bases and J by 2 bases, and 17 bases separated the two germline ends. The V gene's germline CDR1 is SQVTM and CDR2 ANQGSEA. CDR3 DNA: TGCAGCGTTGGGGCCGTGGTGGGGGCTAACACCGGGGAGCTGTTTTTT. Its protein product is CSVGAVVGANTGELFF.